This is a list of T cell receptor beta chains from one sample in a study of T cell responses to AZD1222 COVID-19 vaccine. The method was immunoSEQ multiplex PCR; TCRdb's version includes in-frame clones alone and lacks a portion of them. The table includes some 150,000 clones, approximately 89% detected once. The starting material was peripheral blood, obtained on day 0 of AZD1222 vaccination. The receptors shown here come from an adult in good health. Each CDR3 is given with its conserved first and last residue. Fields, in order: clone size, J gene, D gene, V gene, CDR3 DNA, CDR3 protein. The D gene is left open where the match is weak. Size is stated for part of the rows, as once, few or many counts, or as a class when the clone is expanded.

NA TRBJ1-1 NA TRBV2 TGTGCCAGCAGTTCCCTGGGAGGGGCGAACACTGAAGCTTTCTTT CASSSLGGANTEAFF
NA TRBJ2-5 TRBD2 TRBV9 TGTGCCAGCAGCGAAGGGACTAACGGAGAGACCCAGTACTTC CASSEGTNGETQYF
once TRBJ1-5 NA TRBV6-2/TRBV6-3 TGTGCCAGCAGTGCCCCGGGGGCCGACAATCAGCCCCAGCATTTT CASSAPGADNQPQHF
NA TRBJ1-1 TRBD1 TRBV6-2/TRBV6-3 TGTGCCAGCAGTTCACCTTCCGAAAACAGGGGGCGAAAAAGAAGGACTGAAGCTTTCTTT CASSSPSENRGRKRRTEAFF
NA TRBJ1-3 TRBD1 TRBV4-2 TGTGCCAGCAGCCACTCTGCCCAATCAGGGGGCGCAGGAAACACCATATATTTT CASSHSAQSGGAGNTIYF
NA TRBJ1-2 TRBD1 TRBV19 TGTGCCAGTAGTGCCCACAGGGGGGGGCATAACTATGGCTACACCTTC CASSAHRGGHNYGYTF
NA TRBJ2-1 TRBD2 TRBV7-8 TGTGCCAGCAGCAGGCGGGAGTCCTACAATGCGCAGTTCTTC CASSRRESYNAQFF
NA TRBJ1-1 NA TRBV27 TGTGCCAGCAGTTTGACCGACCCATCAAACACTGAAGCTTTCTTT CASSLTDPSNTEAFF
NA TRBJ2-7 NA TRBV3-1/TRBV3-2 TGTGCCAGCAGCCAAGCGCTAGCGAGCCTTTACGAGCAGTACTTC CASSQALASLYEQYF
NA TRBJ2-7 NA TRBV13 TGTGCCAGCAGCTTAGCACACCGGAGTGGCTACGAGCAGTACTTC CASSLAHRSGYEQYF
once TRBJ1-3 TRBD1 TRBV5-1 TGCGCCAGCAGCCCAACAGGGGCTGGAAACACCATATATTTT CASSPTGAGNTIYF
NA TRBJ1-5 NA TRBV28 TGTGCCAGCAGTTTATCTCTAATTAGCAATCAGCCCCAGCATTTT CASSLSLISNQPQHF